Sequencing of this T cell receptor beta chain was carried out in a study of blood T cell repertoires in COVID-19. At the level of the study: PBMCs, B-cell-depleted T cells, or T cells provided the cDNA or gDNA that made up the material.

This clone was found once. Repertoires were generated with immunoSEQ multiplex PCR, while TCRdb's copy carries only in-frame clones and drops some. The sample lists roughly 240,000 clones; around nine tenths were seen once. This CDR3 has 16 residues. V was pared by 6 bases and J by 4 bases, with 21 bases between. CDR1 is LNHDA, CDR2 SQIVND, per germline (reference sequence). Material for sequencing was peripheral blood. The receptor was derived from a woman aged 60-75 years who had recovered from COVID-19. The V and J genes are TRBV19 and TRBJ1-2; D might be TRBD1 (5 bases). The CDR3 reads CASSPTGQGFGYGYTF. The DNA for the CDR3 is TGTGCCAGTAGCCCCACCGGACAAGGGTTCGGCTATGGCTACACCTTC.